The 9 T cell receptor beta chains below come from one sample, sequenced in a study of T cells in Graves' hyperthyroidism and ophthalmopathy. TCR beta CDR3 sequences were amplified from RNA transcripts. The TCR CDR3 first-round RT-PCR relied on the HTBI primer set. Using its own MiXCR run on the multiplex PCR reads, TCRdb lists one record per CDR3 protein. The sample includes approximately 380,000 distinct CDR3 sequences, around 15% of them seen just once. Input material: blood. The receptor source for this set is a man aged 45-60 years with Graves' ophthalmopathy.

This chain joins TRBV5-4 and TRBJ2-1; 13 nucleotides agree with TRBD2. J lost 7 bases, V lost 5 bases, and 6 bases had no gene match. Germline assignment: CDR1 SGHNT and CDR2 YYREEE (reference sequence). The CDR3 consists of 15 residues. CDR3: CASSRTGLAGNEQFF. In DNA form, the CDR3 reads TGTGCCAGCAGTCGGACGGGACTAGCGGGAAATGAGCAGTTCTTC.

This clonotype appeared many times. The CDR3: CASSLGRSYEQFF. The CDR3 DNA reads as TGTGCCAGCAGCTTAGGGAGGTCGTATGAGCAGTTCTTC. The V gene is TRBV11-3, the J gene TRBJ2-1; D might be TRBD2 (5 bases). Looked up from germline, CDR1 is SGHNT and CDR2 is YENEEA. V lost 1 base, J lost 8 bases, and 9 bases lay in between. The CDR3 runs 13 residues.

The chain combines TRBV9 with TRBJ2-2; 7 nucleotides agree with TRBD2. The J segment lost 7 bases and the V segment lost 2 bases, leaving 8 bases of the junction unmatched. Germline V gene lookup returns CDR1 SGDLS and CDR2 YYNGEE. This CDR3 spans 15 amino acids. CDR3 sequence: CASSVGGSVVGELFF. In nucleotides, the CDR3 is TGTGCCAGCAGCGTTGGCGGGAGTGTTGTCGGGGAGCTGTTTTTT.

V gene TRBV29-1 combines with J gene TRBJ2-1; D gene uncertain. Germline assignment: CDR1 SQVTM and CDR2 ANQGSEA. This CDR3 comprises 16 residues. Trimming took off 0 bases at V and 8 bases at J, with 20 bases between the two ends. CDR3 DNA: TGCAGCGTTGAAGATCGGGTACCTATAAGAGCAGATGAGCAGTTCTTC. The encoded protein is CSVEDRVPIRADEQFF.

This clonotype was seen at least ten times. This chain joins TRBV6-1 and TRBJ1-5; no clear D gene. The V and J ends lost 9 bases and 2 bases respectively, with 14 bases between them. CDR1 and CDR2 from the germline V gene are MNHNS and SASEGT. This CDR3 is 14 amino acids long. Written as DNA, the CDR3 is TGTGCCAGTAAAATACGAGGAGGCAATCAGCCCCAGCATTTT. Amino acid sequence: CASKIRGGNQPQHF.

The chain uses TRBV5-1 and TRBJ2-2; D is possibly TRBD2 (6 bases). V shed 0 bases and J shed 0 bases, with 9 bases lying between them. CDR1 is SGHRS, CDR2 YFSETQ, per germline. The CDR3 totals 16 residues. CDR3 loop: CASSLVPGANTGELFF. The CDR3, as DNA: TGCGCCAGCAGCTTGGTGCCGGGGGCGAACACCGGGGAGCTGTTTTTT.

This clonotype occurred many times. V is TRBV2 and J is TRBJ2-3; maybe TRBD1 (6 bases). Germline V gives CDR1 SNHLY, CDR2 FYNNEI. CDR3 length: 15 residues. The germline V and J ends were trimmed by 4 bases and 0 bases, with 11 bases remaining between them. CDR3 protein: CASSGSGASTDTQYF. CDR3 DNA sequence: TGTGCCAGCAGTGGTTCAGGGGCTAGCACAGATACGCAGTATTTT.

V usage is TRBV29-1 and J usage is TRBJ2-7; 8 bases line up with TRBD2. The CDR3 is made up of 12 amino acids. V was clipped by 7 bases and J by 7 bases; unmatched bases: 9. From germline, CDR1 is SQVTM and CDR2 ANQGSEA. CDR3 bases: TGCAGCGCTGTCGGCGGGAGGTTAGAGCAGTACTTC. Residues: CSAVGGRLEQYF.

This clonotype was counted many times. The V gene is TRBV20-1, the J gene TRBJ2-7; 9 nucleotides match TRBD2. Germline values: CDR1 DFQATT, CDR2 SNEGSKA (reference sequence). The CDR3 runs to 16 residues. With 3 bases clipped from V and 2 bases from J, the junction kept 11 bases outside the gene matches. The CDR3 reads CSASAGGLAQPYEQYF. In nucleotides, the CDR3 is TGCAGTGCTAGTGCTGGGGGACTAGCCCAACCCTACGAGCAGTACTTC.